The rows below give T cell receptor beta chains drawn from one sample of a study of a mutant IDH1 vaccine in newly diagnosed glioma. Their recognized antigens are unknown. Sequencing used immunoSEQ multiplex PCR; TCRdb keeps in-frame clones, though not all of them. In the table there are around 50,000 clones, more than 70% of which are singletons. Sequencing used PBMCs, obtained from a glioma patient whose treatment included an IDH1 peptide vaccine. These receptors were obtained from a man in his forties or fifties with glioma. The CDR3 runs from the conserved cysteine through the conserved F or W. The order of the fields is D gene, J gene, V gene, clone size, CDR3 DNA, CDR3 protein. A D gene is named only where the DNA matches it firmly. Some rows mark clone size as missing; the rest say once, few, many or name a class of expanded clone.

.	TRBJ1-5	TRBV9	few	TGTGCCAGCAGCCCCGGACTCAACAATCAGCCCCAGCATTTT	CASSPGLNNQPQHF
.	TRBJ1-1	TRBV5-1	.	TGCGCCAGCAGAATAGGGGTGAACACTGAAGCTTTCTTT	CASRIGVNTEAFF
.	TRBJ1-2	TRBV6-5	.	TGTGCCAGCAGTAAAGGACATTTTTCAGGCTATGGCTACACCTTC	CASSKGHFSGYGYTF
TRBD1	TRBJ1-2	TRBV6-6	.	TGTGCCAGCGGCCGGGACAGGGGGCGGGGTGGCTACACCTTC	CASGRDRGRGGYTF
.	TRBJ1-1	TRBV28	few	TGTGCCAGCAGTTTAGTGAGAGGACGGACGAACACTGAAGCTTTCTTT	CASSLVRGRTNTEAFF
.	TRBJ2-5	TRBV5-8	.	TGTGCCAGCAGGGAGGGCGAAGAGACCCAGTACTTC	CASREGEETQYF
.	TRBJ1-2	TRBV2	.	TGTGCCAGCAGTGTTCCCACAGTTTATGGCTACACCTTC	CASSVPTVYGYTF
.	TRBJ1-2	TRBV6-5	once	TGTGCCAGCAGCCTCAGATCGATAGGCTATGGCTACACCTTC	CASSLRSIGYGYTF
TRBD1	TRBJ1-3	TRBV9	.	TGTGCCAGCAGCGGGGAGGGGACAGGGCAAGACTCTGGAAACACCATATATTTT	CASSGEGTGQDSGNTIYF
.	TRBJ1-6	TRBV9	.	TGTGCCAGCAGCGAAATATCGGTTAGATCACCCCTCCACTTT	CASSEISVRSPLHF
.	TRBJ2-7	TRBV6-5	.	TGTGCCAGCAGTTACGGGGGCCCCTACGAGCAGTACTTC	CASSYGGPYEQYF
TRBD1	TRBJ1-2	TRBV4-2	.	TGTGCCAGCAGCCCCCAAACAGGGGATTTGTATGGCTACACCTTC	CASSPQTGDLYGYTF
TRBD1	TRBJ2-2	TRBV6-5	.	TGTGCCAGCAGTTACACGACAGGGGACACCGGGGAGCTGTTTTTT	CASSYTTGDTGELFF
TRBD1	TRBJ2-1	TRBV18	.	TGTGCCAGCTCACCGGGACAGGGGGCGGTCAATGAGCAGTTCTTC	CASSPGQGAVNEQFF
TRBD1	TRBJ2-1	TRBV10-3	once	TGTGCCATCAGTGAGTCGTTGGGACAGGGTGACGGTGAGCAGTTCTTC	CAISESLGQGDGEQFF
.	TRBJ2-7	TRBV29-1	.	TGCAGCGTTGAACCAGAAGGCGTTTACGAGCAGTACTTC	CSVEPEGVYEQYF
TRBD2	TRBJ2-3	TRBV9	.	TGTGCCAGCAGCCCGCGAGGACTAGCGGGGGGGCAGTTCGGAGATACGCAGTATTTT	CASSPRGLAGGQFGDTQYF
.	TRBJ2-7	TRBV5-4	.	TGTGCCAGCAGATCCGAATCGTGGGGTAGCTCCTACGAGCAGTACTTC	CASRSESWGSSYEQYF
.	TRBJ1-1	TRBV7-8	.	TGTGCCAGCAGCTTAGCGCGGGGTTGGAACACTGAAGCTTTCTTT	CASSLARGWNTEAFF
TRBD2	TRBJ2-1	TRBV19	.	TGTGCCAGTAGTATTCTTAGGACTAGCGGGGGTAATGAGCAGTTCTTC	CASSILRTSGGNEQFF
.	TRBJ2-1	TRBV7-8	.	TGTGCCAGCAGCTTAAACTCTCTCTCCTACAATGAGCAGTTCTTC	CASSLNSLSYNEQFF
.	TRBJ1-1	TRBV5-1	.	TGCGCCAGCAGCTTGGCCTTTGGGGCAGGGGTGAACACTGAAGCTTTCTTT	CASSLAFGAGVNTEAFF
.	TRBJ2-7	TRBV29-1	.	TGCAGCGTTGCCACTCCCGAGGGGGCCTACGAGCAGTACTTC	CSVATPEGAYEQYF
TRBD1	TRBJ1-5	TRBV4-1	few	TGCGCCAGTGCCCCGGACCAGGGGGACAATCAGCCCCAGCATTTT	CASAPDQGDNQPQHF
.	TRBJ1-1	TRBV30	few	TGTGCCTGGAACAGGGAGGCTGAAGCTTTCTTT	CAWNREAEAFF
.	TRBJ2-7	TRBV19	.	TGTGCCAGTAGTCAGACGGGGACCCCCCGAGAGCAGTACTTC	CASSQTGTPREQYF
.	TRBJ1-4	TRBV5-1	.	TGCGCCAGCAGCTCTGGACAGAGTAATGAAAAACTGTTTTTT	CASSSGQSNEKLFF
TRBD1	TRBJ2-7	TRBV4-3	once	TGCGCCAGCAGCCAAGATTGGGCAGGGGGCTCCTACGAGCAGTACTTC	CASSQDWAGGSYEQYF
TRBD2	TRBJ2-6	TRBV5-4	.	TGTGCCAGCAGCTCGGGAGCGGGGGCCTCTTTCTCTGGGGCCAACGTCCTGACTTTC	CASSSGAGASFSGANVLTF
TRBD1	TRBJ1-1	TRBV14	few	TGTGCCAGCAGCACAACAGGGGACACTGAAGCTTTCTTT	CASSTTGDTEAFF
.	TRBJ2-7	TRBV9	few	TGTGCCAGCAGCCTCCGGACGGGTCCCTACGAGCAGTACTTC	CASSLRTGPYEQYF
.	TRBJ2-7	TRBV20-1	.	TGCAGTGCTAGGGGCGACTACGAGCAGTACTTC	CSARGDYEQYF
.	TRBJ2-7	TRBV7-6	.	TGTGCCAGCAGCCAGGACGGAAGGGGCGAGCAGTACTTC	CASSQDGRGEQYF
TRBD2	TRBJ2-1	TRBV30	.	TGTGCCTGGAGACCGGGACTATTGTACAATGAGCAGTTCTTC	CAWRPGLLYNEQFF
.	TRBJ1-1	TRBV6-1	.	TGTGCCAGCAAACACCCGGCGGGTGTTGAAGCTTTCTTT	CASKHPAGVEAFF
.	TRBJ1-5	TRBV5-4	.	TGTGCCAGCAGCCGTGGGGGGGGCGCGGATCAGCCCCAGCATTTT	CASSRGGGADQPQHF
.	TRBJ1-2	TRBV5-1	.	TGCGCCAGCAGCTCGGGGGAGAGGTATGGCTACACCTTC	CASSSGERYGYTF
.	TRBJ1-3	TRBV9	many	TGTGCCAGCAGCGTACAGGGTACGGGAAACACCATATATTTT	CASSVQGTGNTIYF
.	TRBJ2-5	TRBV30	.	TGTGCCTGGAGTAGGGGCTTATCCCCAGAGACCCAGTACTTC	CAWSRGLSPETQYF
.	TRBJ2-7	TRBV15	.	TGTGCCACCAGCAGAGGTAACCCTCGGTCCAGCTTCTCGGGGGAGCAGTACTTC	CATSRGNPRSSFSGEQYF
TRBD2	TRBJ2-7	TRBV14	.	TGTGCCAGCAGCCAGGGTCTAGCGGGGCCCTCCTACGAGCAGTACTTC	CASSQGLAGPSYEQYF
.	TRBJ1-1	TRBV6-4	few	TGTGCCAGCAGTAACACAGTGAACACTGAAGCTTTCTTT	CASSNTVNTEAFF
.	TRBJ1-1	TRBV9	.	TGTGCCAGCAGCGTAGATCCGGGGGCCGCTTTAACTGAAGCTTTCTTT	CASSVDPGAALTEAFF